These 17 T cell receptor beta chains were sequenced from one sample in a study of T cells in Graves' hyperthyroidism and ophthalmopathy. Amplification yielded TCR beta CDR3 regions, with RNA transcripts as the source. First-round RT-PCR targeting the TCR CDR3 was performed with the HTBI primer set. TCRdb itself ran the multiplex PCR reads through MiXCR, one entry per CDR3 protein. Here the sample spans a few hundred thousand distinct CDR3 sequences, around 16% being singletons. Sequenced input: blood. The receptors here all came from a man in his forties with Graves' hyperthyroidism.

Ten or more counts support this clonotype. This chain links TRBV6-1 with TRBJ2-3; TRBD1 matches at 7 bases. The CDR3 contains 16 residues. The V gene's germline CDR1 is MNHNS and CDR2 SASEGT. V lost 5 bases, J lost 1 base, and 9 bases stayed unmatched. This chain's CDR3 is CASSYIGGFGTDTQYF. CDR3 coding DNA: TGTGCCAGCAGTTATATAGGGGGCTTCGGCACAGATACGCAGTATTTT.

This clonotype was picked up a small number of times. The rearrangement joins TRBV12-3 or TRBV12-4 to TRBJ1-2; TRBD1 is a possible D gene (6 bases). Trimming shortened V by 4 bases and J by 1 base, and 10 bases separated the two germline ends. The CDR3 has 14 amino acids. The CDR3 DNA sequence: TGTGCCAGCAGTTGGGACATCAATAACTATGGCTACACCTTC. Translation: CASSWDINNYGYTF.

V and J are TRBV7-2 and TRBJ1-3; D call uncertain. V was pared by 2 bases and J by 1 base, with 12 bases between. This CDR3 is 16 amino acids long. Germline values: CDR1 SGHTA, CDR2 FQGNSA. For the CDR3, the DNA is TGTGCCAGCAGCTTATCGGGTCTGGGGTCTGGAAACACCATATATTTT. Translation: CASSLSGLGSGNTIYF.

This clonotype has at least ten counts. This sequence joins TRBV7-8 and TRBJ1-2; D remains ambiguous. The CDR3 has 14 residues. Trimming left V 2 bases short and J 8 bases short, with 15 bases between. Germline V gene lookup returns CDR1 SGHVS and CDR2 FQNEAQ. The CDR3 DNA reads TGTGCCAGCAGCTTAATGTTCGATAAGGGAGGCTACACCTTC. Translated: CASSLMFDKGGYTF.

This chain uses TRBV7-9 with TRBJ1-2, with D perhaps matching TRBD1 (6 bases). Germline loops: CDR1 SEHNR, CDR2 FQNEAQ (reference sequence). This CDR3 spans 12 amino acids. V lost 5 bases to trimming and J lost 8 bases, with 12 bases between them. The CDR3 sequence is CASSRGSEGYTF. The CDR3 DNA reads as TGTGCCAGCAGCAGGGGGTCAGAAGGCTACACCTTC.

This clonotype was found many times. This rearrangement joins TRBV28 to TRBJ2-3; D is uncertain. Germline values: CDR1 MDHEN, CDR2 SYDVKM. The V end lost 2 bases, the J end lost 4 bases, and 4 bases lay between the germline ends. The CDR3 runs to 12 residues. In DNA form, the CDR3 reads TGTGCCAGCAGTTTAACCGCAGATACGCAGTATTTT. This codes for CASSLTADTQYF. The full variable domain, completed using reference TRBV28 and TRBJ2-3, is DVKVTQSSRYLVKRTGEKVFLECVQDMDHENMFWYRQDPGLGLRLIYFSYDVKMKEKGDIPEGYSVSREKKERFSLILESASTNQTSMYLCASSLTADTQYFGPGTRLTVL.

The rearrangement joins TRBV11-3 to TRBJ1-1; 7 nucleotides align to TRBD1. V shed 5 bases and J 8 bases; nucleotides not matched to a gene: 8. In germline, CDR1 is SGHNT, CDR2 YENEEA. The CDR3 consists of 13 residues. The CDR3 sequence: CASSTDREEEAFF. In nucleotides, the CDR3 is TGTGCCAGCAGCACCGACAGGGAGGAAGAAGCTTTCTTT.

This chain uses TRBV9 with TRBJ2-2, with D possibly matching TRBD1 (6 bases). This CDR3 spans 15 amino acids. V lost 0 bases, J lost 5 bases, and 11 bases lay in between. Germline CDR1 reads SGDLS; CDR2 reads YYNGEE. As DNA, the CDR3 is TGTGCCAGCAGCGTAGCAGGGGTGGGGACCGGGGAGCTGTTTTTT. The encoded protein is CASSVAGVGTGELFF.

This clonotype has at least ten counts. This sequence joins TRBV6-1 and TRBJ2-7; the match to TRBD1 covers 7 bases. V lost 8 bases to trimming and J lost 1 base; unmatched junction nucleotides: 11. CDR3 length: 15 residues. Germline V gives CDR1 MNHNS, CDR2 SASEGT. The CDR3 is CASGPPRDSSYEQYF. The CDR3 nucleotides are TGTGCCAGCGGGCCTCCCCGGGACAGTTCCTACGAGCAGTACTTC.

This clonotype was recorded many times. This chain connects TRBV12-3 or TRBV12-4 to TRBJ2-2; tentative D call: TRBD2 (5 bases). V lost 7 bases to trimming and J lost 0 bases, with 15 bases between them. This CDR3 has 16 residues. CDR3 residues: CASIPGSHANTGELFF. The CDR3 DNA follows: TGTGCCAGCATCCCTGGGAGTCACGCGAACACCGGGGAGCTGTTTTTT.

This clonotype showed up many times. The chain joins TRBV18 to TRBJ1-1; TRBD1 might be the D (5 bases). Germline values: CDR1 KGHSH, CDR2 LQKENI. The CDR3 is 14 amino acids. V dropped 6 bases and J dropped 3 bases, with 14 bases sitting between them. CDR3 in DNA: TGTGCCAGCTCTTTGGGGCCGCCTGACACTGAAGCTTTCTTT. Translated, it gives CASSLGPPDTEAFF.

About this clonotype itself: A much larger clone differs by one base, so this may be a read error. The rearrangement joins TRBV12-3 or TRBV12-4 to TRBJ2-2, with D hard to call. The CDR3 contains 14 residues. V was trimmed by 11 bases and J by 1 base, leaving 14 bases between them. The CDR3 reads CAGAPDVNTGELFF. The CDR3 coding sequence is TGTGCCGGCGCCCCCGACGTGAACACCGGGGAGCTGTTTTTT.

This clonotype was detected ten times or more. This chain links TRBV20-1 with TRBJ1-4, with 10 bases fitting TRBD1. The germline V gene encodes CDR1 DFQATT and CDR2 SNEGSKA (reference sequence). With V trimmed by 6 bases and J by 8 bases, 9 bases remained unmatched. This CDR3 is built from 14 residues. The CDR3 DNA reads as TGCAGTGCGATACACAAGGGACAGGGGGAAAAACTGTTTTTT. It translates to CSAIHKGQGEKLFF.

This clonotype was recorded many times. This chain connects TRBV30 to TRBJ2-3, with D hard to call. This CDR3 contains 14 residues. CDR1 and CDR2 (germline): GTSNPN, SVGIG (reference sequence). Deletions cut 4 bases from V and 0 bases from J, with 11 bases between. The CDR3 region is CAWKPIASTDTQYF. The CDR3 DNA reads TGTGCCTGGAAACCGATCGCTAGCACAGATACGCAGTATTTT. The variable domain in full, completed from reference TRBV30 and TRBJ2-3, reads SQTIHQWPATLVQPVGSPLSLECTVEGTSNPNLYWYRQAAGRGLQLLFYSVGIGQISSEVPQNLSASRPQDRQFILSSKKLLLSDSGFYLCAWKPIASTDTQYFGPGTRLTVL.

There are many counts of this clonotype. One junction end disagrees with the germline gene, perhaps due to a read error. V is TRBV2 and J is TRBJ2-1, with 9 bases identical to TRBD2. Germline CDR1 SNHLY, CDR2 FYNNEI. CDR3 length: 15 residues. CDR3: CASSVGLASGNEQFF. The CDR3 nucleotides read TGTGCTAGCAGCGTCGGACTAGCGAGTGGGAATGAGCAGTTCTTC.

The chain couples TRBV11-2 to TRBJ2-5; TRBD1 might be the D (6 bases). The germline gives CDR1 SGHAT, CDR2 FQNNGV. This CDR3 contains 15 residues. V was clipped by 5 bases and J by 2 bases, with 15 bases between them. Written as DNA, the CDR3 is TGTGCCAGCAGCCAACAGACAGGCCATCAAGAGACCCAGTACTTC. Translating gives CASSQQTGHQETQYF. The full variable domain, its missing parts supplied by reference TRBV11-2 and TRBJ2-5, is EAGVAQSPRYKIIEKRQSVAFWCNPISGHATLYWYQQILGQGPKLLIQFQNNGVVDDSQLPKDRFSAERLKGVDSTLKIQPAKLEDSAVYLCASSQQTGHQETQYFGPGTRLLVL.

This clonotype was picked up many times. The gene calls are TRBV20-1 and TRBJ2-3, with 7 positions matching TRBD1. V lost 3 bases to trimming and J lost 3 bases; unmatched junction nucleotides: 9. The CDR3 contains 15 residues. Per the germline V gene, CDR1 is DFQATT and CDR2 is SNEGSKA (reference sequence). CDR3 residues: CSASLPTGRTDTQYF. CDR3 bases: TGCAGTGCTAGCCTACCGACAGGGAGAACAGATACGCAGTATTTT.